A selection of T cell receptor beta chains follows, all from one sample in a study of cytomegalovirus exposure and HLA in healthy donors. The repertoire was sequenced with immunoSEQ multiplex PCR; TCRdb's copy has only in-frame clones and lacks some. This sample has some 88,000 clones, with about 63% found just once. The sample taken for sequencing was PBMCs. All receptors derive from a woman aged 25 to 45 in good health and CMV-seronegative. Both conserved end residues are part of each CDR3. A D gene is named only where the DNA matches it firmly. Clone size appears in some rows only: once, few, many, or a class for an expanded clone.

CDR3 protein,CDR3 DNA,V gene,D gene,clone size,J gene
CASSHTQGTTGYTF,TGTGCCAGCAGCCATACCCAGGGGACGACTGGCTACACCTTC,TRBV11-2,NA,NA,TRBJ1-2
CASSIEQGWGSPLHF,TGTGCCAGTAGTATAGAACAGGGGTGGGGTTCACCCCTCCACTTT,TRBV19,TRBD1,NA,TRBJ1-6
CASSLSPFTSYYNEQFF,TGTGCCAGCAGTTTATCGCCATTCACTAGCTACTACAATGAGCAGTTCTTC,TRBV27,NA,NA,TRBJ2-1
CASSPSGSPYNEQFF,TGTGCCAGCAGCCCCTCCGGGTCTCCCTACAATGAGCAGTTCTTC,TRBV11-2,NA,NA,TRBJ2-1
CASSSTLAGGLDTQYF,TGCGCCAGCAGCTCCACCCTAGCGGGGGGATTAGATACGCAGTATTTT,TRBV5-1,TRBD2,NA,TRBJ2-3
CASTRDRSSGELFF,TGTGCCAGTACGCGGGACAGGAGTTCCGGGGAGCTGTTTTTT,TRBV19,TRBD1,NA,TRBJ2-2
CAINRQGANYGYTF,TGTGCCATCAACCGACAGGGAGCTAACTATGGCTACACCTTC,TRBV10-3,TRBD1,NA,TRBJ1-2
CASSVGGNGENIQYF,TGTGCCAGCAGCGTTGGCGGGAACGGGGAAAACATTCAGTACTTC,TRBV9,NA,NA,TRBJ2-4
CASTLTSGRNNEQFF,TGTGCCAGCACTTTGACTAGCGGGAGGAACAATGAGCAGTTCTTC,TRBV2,TRBD2,few,TRBJ2-1
CASSLGGRQPQHF,TGTGCCAGCAGCTTAGGGGGGAGACAGCCCCAGCATTTT,TRBV13,NA,few,TRBJ1-5
CASSVEQGEKLFF,TGTGCCAGCAGTGTAGAACAGGGTGAAAAACTGTTTTTT,TRBV6-4,NA,NA,TRBJ1-4
CASSLAINAGVYNEQFF,TGCGCCAGCAGCTTGGCGATTAACGCGGGAGTATACAATGAGCAGTTCTTC,TRBV5-1,TRBD2,few,TRBJ2-1
CASTNFGRNTEAFF,TGTGCCAGCACCAATTTTGGGCGGAACACTGAAGCTTTCTTT,TRBV6-1,NA,few,TRBJ1-1
CASSTFGQGRRDTQYF,TGTGCCAGTAGTACCTTCGGACAGGGGAGAAGGGATACGCAGTATTTT,TRBV19,TRBD1,NA,TRBJ2-3
CASSLYEGNTEAFF,TGCGCCAGCAGCTTGTACGAGGGGAACACTGAAGCTTTCTTT,TRBV5-1,NA,NA,TRBJ1-1
CAISEGQGDEKLFF,TGTGCCATCAGTGAAGGGCAGGGTGATGAAAAACTGTTTTTT,TRBV10-3,NA,NA,TRBJ1-4
CASSLLAYEQYF,TGTGCCAGCAGCTTACTAGCGTACGAGCAGTACTTC,TRBV7-2,NA,NA,TRBJ2-7
CSVESVQGGYEQYF,TGCAGCGTTGAAAGCGTCCAGGGGGGCTACGAGCAGTACTTC,TRBV29-1,NA,NA,TRBJ2-7
CASRTGNYGYTF,TGTGCCAGCAGGACAGGGAACTATGGCTACACCTTC,TRBV28,TRBD1,NA,TRBJ1-2
CAISLTNFRDRGRRAKNIQYF,TGTGCCATCAGTCTAACAAATTTCCGGGACAGGGGGCGGAGGGCCAAAAACATTCAGTACTTC,TRBV10-3,TRBD1,NA,TRBJ2-4
CASSLAGGRETQYF,TGTGCCAGCAGCTTAGCGGGCGGGCGGGAGACCCAGTACTTC,TRBV13,NA,NA,TRBJ2-5
CASSLAGTGGNEKLFF,TGCGCCAGCAGCTTGGCTGGGACAGGGGGAAATGAAAAACTGTTTTTT,TRBV5-1,TRBD1,few,TRBJ1-4
CASSFRRTSTDTQYF,TGTGCCAGCAGCTTTCGCAGGACTAGCACAGATACGCAGTATTTT,TRBV7-6,NA,NA,TRBJ2-3
CASSLDRASLGEQYF,TGTGCCAGCAGCTTGGACCGAGCGTCCTTAGGCGAGCAGTACTTC,TRBV5-8,NA,NA,TRBJ2-7
CASSFRGRAGELFF,TGTGCCAGCAGCTTCAGAGGGAGGGCCGGGGAGCTGTTTTTT,TRBV5-6,TRBD2,NA,TRBJ2-2
CAWGQGDNQPQHF,TGTGCCTGGGGACAGGGTGACAATCAGCCCCAGCATTTT,TRBV30,TRBD1,few,TRBJ1-5
CASRGTGRSFYEQYF,TGTGCCAGCAGGGGGACTGGAAGATCCTTCTACGAGCAGTACTTC,TRBV2,NA,NA,TRBJ2-7
CASSPSGGSYEQYF,TGTGCCAGCAGTCCCTCCGGGGGCTCCTACGAGCAGTACTTC,TRBV6-5,NA,NA,TRBJ2-7
CASTSTGQGDYGYTF,TGTGCCAGCACCTCGACTGGACAGGGTGACTATGGCTACACCTTC,TRBV6-1,TRBD1,NA,TRBJ1-2
CASSVGGQGATNEKLFF,TGTGCCAGCAGCGTAGGCGGACAGGGGGCAACTAATGAAAAACTGTTTTTT,TRBV9,TRBD1,once,TRBJ1-4
CASSPRTGGLNTEAFF,TGTGCCAGTAGTCCTCGGACAGGGGGCCTGAACACTGAAGCTTTCTTT,TRBV19,TRBD1,NA,TRBJ1-1
CASSLLGAEQYF,TGTGCCAGCAGCTTGTTAGGGGCCGAGCAGTACTTC,TRBV5-6,NA,once,TRBJ2-7
CASSSEQAPNNEQFF,TGTGCCAGCAGCTCCGAGCAGGCCCCAAACAATGAGCAGTTCTTC,TRBV7-9,NA,once,TRBJ2-1
CASSPFSQGNGQPQHF,TGTGCCAGCTCACCATTTTCTCAGGGAAATGGCCAGCCCCAGCATTTT,TRBV18,NA,NA,TRBJ1-5
CASTQGATNTGELFF,TGCGCCAGCACCCAAGGGGCCACTAACACCGGGGAGCTGTTTTTT,TRBV5-1,NA,NA,TRBJ2-2
CASSYPGQGVGKQYF,TGTGCCAGCAGTTACCCGGGACAGGGGGTTGGGAAGCAGTACTTC,TRBV6-5,TRBD1,NA,TRBJ2-7
CASRRERAAEQYF,TGTGCCAGCCGCCGTGAGAGGGCAGCCGAGCAGTACTTC,TRBV21-1,NA,once,TRBJ2-7
CASSLALRAGGYTF,TGTGCCAGCAGCTTAGCGTTAAGGGCGGGGGGCTACACCTTC,TRBV7-2,NA,few,TRBJ1-2
CASSLEGTVYGYTF,TGCGCCAGCAGCTTGGAGGGGACAGTTTATGGCTACACCTTC,TRBV5-1,TRBD1,NA,TRBJ1-2
CASSQDGRGETQYF,TGCGCCAGCAGCCAGGACGGACGCGGGGAGACCCAGTACTTC,TRBV4-1,NA,few,TRBJ2-5
CASSQVPNTGELFF,TGCGCCAGCAGCCAAGTTCCGAACACCGGGGAACTGTTTTTT,TRBV4-1,NA,NA,TRBJ2-2
CASSQPRTGRANTQYF,TGCGCCAGCAGCCAACCAAGGACAGGGAGGGCAAATACGCAGTATTTT,TRBV4-1,NA,NA,TRBJ2-3
CASTPGQGHNEQFF,TGCGCCAGCACCCCGGGACAGGGGCACAATGAGCAGTTCTTC,TRBV23-1,TRBD1,NA,TRBJ2-1
CASSVSGASTDTQYF,TGTGCCAGCAGCGTTAGCGGGGCGAGCACAGATACGCAGTATTTT,TRBV9,TRBD2,once,TRBJ2-3
CASSLFFLRLAESYNEQFF,TGTGCCAGCAGTTTATTCTTCCTGAGACTAGCGGAGTCCTACAATGAGCAGTTCTTC,TRBV28,TRBD2,NA,TRBJ2-1
CASSITSGRSSYEQYF,TGTGCCAGTAGTATAACTAGCGGGCGGAGCTCCTACGAGCAGTACTTC,TRBV19,TRBD2,NA,TRBJ2-7
CASSLASGTGVEKLFF,TGTGCCAGCAGCTTAGCATCGGGCACAGGGGTTGAAAAACTGTTTTTT,TRBV7-2,TRBD1,NA,TRBJ1-4
CASSPVGGGSDTQYF,TGTGCCAGCAGCCCCGTTGGGGGCGGGTCAGATACGCAGTATTTT,TRBV7-2,NA,NA,TRBJ2-3